The 9 T cell receptor beta chains below were found in one sample sequenced in a study of T cell repertoires in cytomegalovirus infection (dated by TCRdb to about 2019). The instrument given in TCRdb is Illumina HiSeq 1500. TCRdb applied fastp at Q25 and MiXCR to the public reads, then kept only in-frame beta chains. Rows merge per CDR3 protein into single entries with the most common DNA and genes. The sample yields 340,000 or so distinct CDR3 sequences; 25% were counted once. The top ten clonotypes cover 13% of the sample. No cognate antigen is known for these TCRs. The treatment or condition label of this sample denotes: in vitro stimulation with specific CMV peptide epitopes to enrich CMV-specific T cells. The source material was cultured PBMCs, sampled from culture after CMV antigen stimulation. The receptors here all came from a human donor in good health (CMV status not recorded). Some clones in this sample may be carry-over from other donors' samples.

This clonotype was recorded a few times. The genes are TRBV20-1 and TRBJ1-2, with 7 bases fitting TRBD1. V gave up 1 base and J gave up 4 bases; unmatched junction bases: 9. Germline CDR1 and CDR2: DFQATT and SNEGSKA (reference sequence). This CDR3 region has 15 residues. CDR3: CSARGSGGGAYGYTF. In nucleotides, the CDR3 is TGCAGTGCTAGAGGAAGCGGAGGGGGCGCCTATGGCTACACCTTC.

The chain is built from TRBV6-2 or TRBV6-3 and TRBJ2-7; tentatively, D is TRBD2 (6 bases). This CDR3 is built from 14 residues. Between the trimmed V and J ends, which lost 6 bases and 2 bases, there was a span of 14 bases. CDR1 is MNHEY and CDR2 is SVGEGT in the germline V gene. The DNA for the CDR3 is TGTGCCAGCAGAACGGCGGGAATGACCTACGAGCAGTACTTC. Protein sequence: CASRTAGMTYEQYF.

This sequence joins TRBV7-8 and TRBJ2-7, with TRBD2 matching over 7 bases. Germline V gene lookup returns CDR1 SGHVS and CDR2 FQNEAQ. Unmatched junction bases numbered 11, after V lost 5 bases and J lost 7 bases. This CDR3 is 14 amino acids long. DNA for the CDR3: TGTGCCAGCAGCCTTCGGCCTAGCGGAGGTGAGCAGTACGTC. Translated, it gives CASSLRPSGGEQYV.

The table lists this clonotype with a few counts. The chain uses TRBV4-3 and TRBJ2-2; 14 positions agree with TRBD2. Germline V gives CDR1 LGHNA, CDR2 YSLEER. The trim removed 4 bases at V and 1 base at J, leaving 2 bases unmatched. The CDR3 is 17 residues long. Written as DNA, the CDR3 is TGCGCCAGCAGCCCCGGACTAGCGGGAGGGAACACCGGGGAGCTGTTTTTT. Its protein is CASSPGLAGGNTGELFF.

The V and J genes are TRBV5-1 and TRBJ2-6; no firm D call. CDR1 SGHRS and CDR2 YFSETQ come from the germline V gene. This CDR3 is 14 amino acids long. V was clipped by 2 bases and J by 1 base, with 4 bases between them. CDR3 nucleotide sequence: TGCGCCAGCAGCTTTCTATCTGGGGCCAACGTCCTGACTTTC. Translating it yields CASSFLSGANVLTF.

The J gene is TRBJ2-5, the V gene TRBV20-1; the D gene is possibly TRBD2 (5 bases). There are 13 residues in the CDR3. Trimming shortened V by 3 bases and J by 5 bases, and 13 bases separated the two germline ends. Germline CDR1 DFQATT, CDR2 SNEGSKA (reference sequence). This CDR3 is CSARDSPLETQYF. As DNA, the CDR3 is TGCAGTGCTAGGGACTCTCCCTTGGAGACCCAGTACTTC.

J is TRBJ2-5 and V is TRBV5-1, with no clear D. The germline gives CDR1 SGHRS, CDR2 YFSETQ. The CDR3 has 14 amino acids. V lost 6 bases and J 4 bases, leaving 16 bases between the germline ends. As DNA, the CDR3 is TGCGCCAGCACCTCCCAGCGAGTGGGAGAGACCCAGTACTTC. It codes for CASTSQRVGETQYF.

This clonotype was seen more than once but under ten times. Its ends do not fully match the called genes, so a read error is possible. The chain links TRBV18 to TRBJ2-1; D tentatively fits TRBD1 or TRBD2 (6 bases each). Germline V gene sequence: CDR1 KGHSH, CDR2 LQKENI. The CDR3 runs to 16 residues. The CDR3 loop is CASSPPWGASSNEQFF. The CDR3 DNA sequence: TGTGCCAGCTCACCACCGTGGGGGGCCTCCTCCAATGAGCAGTTCTTC.

The chain uses TRBV29-1 and TRBJ2-1; 10 bases are shared with TRBD2. The CDR3 is 13 residues long. CDR1 SQVTM and CDR2 ANQGSEA come from the germline V gene. V was clipped by 6 bases and J by 2 bases; unmatched bases: 1. The CDR3 DNA is TGCAGCGTCAGCGGGAGGGCCTACAATGAGCAGTTCTTC. This sequence encodes CSVSGRAYNEQFF.